This TCR beta chain emerged from a study of T cell responses to AZD1222 COVID-19 vaccine. The data were produced by immunoSEQ multiplex PCR, yet TCRdb's version contains in-frame clones alone and is incomplete. The sample holds roughly 150,000 clones; over 80% are singletons and the top ten take 1.5% to 2%. Germline CDR1 MDHEN, CDR2 SYDVKM. The CDR3 has 11 residues. V was cut by 7 bases and J by 12 bases, with 15 bases left in between. The sample here was peripheral blood, taken on day 0 of AZD1222 vaccination. The chain uses TRBV28 and TRBJ1-1; D remains ambiguous. This clonotype originated in an adult in good health. The CDR3 region has the DNA TGTGCCAGCACCCTGCGGGGTCAATCTTTCTTT. Encoded protein: CASTLRGQSFF.